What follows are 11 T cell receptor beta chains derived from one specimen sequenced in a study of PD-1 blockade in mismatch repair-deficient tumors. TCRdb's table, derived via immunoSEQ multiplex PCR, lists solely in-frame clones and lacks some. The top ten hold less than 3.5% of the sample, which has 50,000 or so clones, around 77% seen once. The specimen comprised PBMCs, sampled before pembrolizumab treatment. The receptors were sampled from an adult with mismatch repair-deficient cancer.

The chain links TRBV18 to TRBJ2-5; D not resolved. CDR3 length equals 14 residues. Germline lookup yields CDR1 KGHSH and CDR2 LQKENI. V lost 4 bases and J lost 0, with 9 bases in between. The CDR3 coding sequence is TGTGCCAGCTCACTAAACACAGACCAAGAGACCCAGTACTTC. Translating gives CASSLNTDQETQYF.

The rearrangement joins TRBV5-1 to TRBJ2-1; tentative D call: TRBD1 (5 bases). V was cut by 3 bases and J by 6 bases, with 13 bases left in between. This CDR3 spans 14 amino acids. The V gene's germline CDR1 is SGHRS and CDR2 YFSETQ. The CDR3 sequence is CASSSNTDSNEQFF. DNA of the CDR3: TGCGCCAGCAGCTCCAACACTGACAGCAATGAGCAGTTCTTC.

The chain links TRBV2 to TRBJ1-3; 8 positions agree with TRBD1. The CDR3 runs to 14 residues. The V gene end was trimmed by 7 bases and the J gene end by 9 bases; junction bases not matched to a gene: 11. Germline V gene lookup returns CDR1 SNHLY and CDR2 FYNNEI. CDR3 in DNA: TGTGCCAGCACTATGGACAGGGCGAGGGCCACCATATATTTT. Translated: CASTMDRARATIYF.

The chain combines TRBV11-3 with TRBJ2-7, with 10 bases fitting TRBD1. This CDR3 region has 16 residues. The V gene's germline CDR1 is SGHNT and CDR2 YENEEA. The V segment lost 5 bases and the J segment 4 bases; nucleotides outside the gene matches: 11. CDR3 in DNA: TGTGCCAGCAGCACCAGGACAGGGGGGAAGATTTACGAGCAGTACTTC. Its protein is CASSTRTGGKIYEQYF.

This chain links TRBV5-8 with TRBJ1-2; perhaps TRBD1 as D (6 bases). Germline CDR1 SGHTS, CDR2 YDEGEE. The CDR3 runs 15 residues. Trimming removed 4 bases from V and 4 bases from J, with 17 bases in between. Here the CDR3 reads CASSPRGGIGYGYTF. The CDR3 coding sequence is TGTGCCAGCAGCCCTCGGGGGGGCATCGGCTATGGCTACACCTTC.

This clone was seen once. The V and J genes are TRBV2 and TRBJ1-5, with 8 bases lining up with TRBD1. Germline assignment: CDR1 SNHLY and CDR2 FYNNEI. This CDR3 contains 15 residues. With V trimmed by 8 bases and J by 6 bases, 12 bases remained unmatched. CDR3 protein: CASEAWRQGSQPQHF. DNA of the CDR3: TGTGCCAGCGAGGCTTGGCGACAGGGGAGTCAGCCCCAGCATTTT. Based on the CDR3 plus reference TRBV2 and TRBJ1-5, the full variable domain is EPEVTQTPSHQVTQMGQEVILRCVPISNHLYFYWYRQILGQKVEFLVSFYNNEISEKSEIFDDQFSVERPDGSNFTLKIRSTKLEDSAMYFCASEAWRQGSQPQHFGDGTRLSIL.

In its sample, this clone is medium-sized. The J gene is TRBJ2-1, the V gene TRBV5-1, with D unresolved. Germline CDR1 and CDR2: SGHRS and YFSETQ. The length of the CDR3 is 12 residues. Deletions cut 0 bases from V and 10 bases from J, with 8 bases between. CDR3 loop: CASSLASREQFF. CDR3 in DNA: TGCGCCAGCAGCTTGGCCTCACGGGAGCAGTTCTTC.

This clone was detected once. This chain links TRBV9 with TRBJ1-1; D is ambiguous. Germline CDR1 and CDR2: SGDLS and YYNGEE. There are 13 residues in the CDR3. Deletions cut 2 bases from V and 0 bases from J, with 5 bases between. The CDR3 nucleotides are TGTGCCAGCAGCGTTTCATTGAACACTGAAGCTTTCTTT. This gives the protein CASSVSLNTEAFF.

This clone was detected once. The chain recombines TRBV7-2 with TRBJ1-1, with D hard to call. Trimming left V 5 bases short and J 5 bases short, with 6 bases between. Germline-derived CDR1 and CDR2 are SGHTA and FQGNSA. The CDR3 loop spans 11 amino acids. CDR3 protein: CASSPSTEAFF. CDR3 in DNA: TGTGCCAGCAGCCCGTCGACTGAAGCTTTCTTT.

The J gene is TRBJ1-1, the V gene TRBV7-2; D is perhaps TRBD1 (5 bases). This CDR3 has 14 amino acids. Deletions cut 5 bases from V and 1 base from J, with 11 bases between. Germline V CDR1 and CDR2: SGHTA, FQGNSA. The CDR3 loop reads CASSRGGGNTEAFF. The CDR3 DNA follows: TGTGCCAGCAGCCGGGGCGGGGGGAACACTGAAGCTTTCTTT.

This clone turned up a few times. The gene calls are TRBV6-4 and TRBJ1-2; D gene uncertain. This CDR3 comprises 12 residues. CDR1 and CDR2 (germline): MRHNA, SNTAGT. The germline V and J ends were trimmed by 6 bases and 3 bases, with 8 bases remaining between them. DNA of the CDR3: TGTGCCAGCAGCGTCGGGGACTATGGCTACACCTTC. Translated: CASSVGDYGYTF.